Listed below are T cell receptor beta chains from one sample, sequenced in a study of cytotoxic CD8 clonotypes in ibrutinib-treated CLL. The repertoire was sequenced with immunoSEQ multiplex PCR; TCRdb's copy has only in-frame clones and lacks some. In the table there are 130,000 to 150,000 clones, about four fifths of which are singletons. The sample here was PBMCs, taken after 12 months of ibrutinib treatment. Receptor source: a human donor with chronic lymphocytic leukemia. CDR3s leave out the opening cysteine and the closing phenylalanine or tryptophan. The order of the fields is CDR3 length, V gene, CDR3 protein.

13	TRBV19	ASSILRVNTGELF
13	TRBV19	ASSVPGLAFDTQY
12	TRBV7-2	ASSFGAYYNEQF
14	TRBV19	ASSRGDGPMNTEAF
12	TRBV7-9	ASSLGLENTEAF
14	TRBV28	ASSLLSSAYSYEQY
14	TRBV7-2	ASSPWGAGGGNEQF
13	TRBV10-3	AISEQGAGPYEQY
14	TRBV27	ASSSPGKGARNEQY
11	TRBV7-2	ASSLAVYQPQH
13	TRBV4-3	ASSQDSRENTEAF
13	TRBV4-1	ASSQGNTGGTEAF
13	TRBV5-1	ASSLVSAGTYEQY
10	TRBV6-5	ASSYGGLEQY
13	TRBV4-1	ASSQTPGLTYEQY
14	TRBV4-1	ASSQDWGQGPYGYT
14	TRBV27	ASSELAGSLVYEQY
14	TRBV4-3	ASSQGLAEYTGELF
14	TRBV5-4	ASSKGNPNPGEKLF
11	TRBV9	ASSGTSSYEQY
11	TRBV7-2	ASSFGTTDTQY
13	TRBV5-4	ASRRQGENTGELF
12	TRBV7-2	ASSLAGVTYGYT
10	TRBV5-6	ASSLSGYEQY
13	TRBV2	ASRRDRGYTGELF
14	TRBV6-6	ASSYSGRQVNQPQH
13	TRBV5-6	ARSLVGGMNTEAF
15	TRBV4-3	ASSQDFAGAGSYEQY
14	TRBV30	AWSVSGATSTDTQY
13	TRBV9	ASGELGLPQETQY
11	TRBV19	ASTEDTYNEQF
12	TRBV27	ASSLGGAAYEQY
10	TRBV28	ASNQGFYGYT
13	TRBV5-1	ASSLAGTIQETQY
10	TRBV29-1	SVELADYEQY
14	TRBV7-9	ASSFGSHDSGNTIY
12	TRBV11-3	ASSLEGYGGELF
11	TRBV30	AWSAGINYGYT
15	TRBV2	ASSEVQGASSTDTQY
15	TRBV5-1	ASSLVLAGGVADTQY
12	TRBV10-3	AISESTRDQPQH
9	TRBV30	AWGASYEQY
17	TRBV5-1	ASSLELARRARSYNEQF
13	TRBV29-1	SVEAGTDSSYEQY
12	TRBV6-5	ASSYSEGAGELF
11	TRBV6-5	ASSYPAGETQY
13	TRBV5-1	ASSLTLAGANEQF
12	TRBV5-1	ASSLWGRNTEAF
13	TRBV6-6	ASSYGASGSNEQF
16	TRBV10-3	AISAVVWRTENNYGYT
12	TRBV19	ASRPIPSTGELF
12	TRBV14	ASSQLSGDYGYT